Many counts were recorded for the clone carrying this T cell receptor beta chain. Its antigen remains unknown. This entry comes from a study of neurological immune-mediated disorders. Study-level results: The authors found no clinical or MRI feature associated with the multiple sclerosis repertoire cluster.

CDR1 is MNHEY, CDR2 SMNVEV, per germline (reference sequence). The CDR3 is made up of 14 amino acids. The V end was cut by 6 bases, the J end by 1 base, with 12 bases between. Time point denoted: longitudinal time-point 3. TCRdb re-called the 5' RACE reads with MiXCR, one entry per CDR3 protein. Found here are fewer than 85,000 distinct CDR3 sequences, roughly 4.3% of them singletons; the top ten hold 5.7%. The sample taken for sequencing was PBMCs. The V gene is TRBV27, the J gene TRBJ1-1; a weak D match, TRBD1 (5 bases). The source of this sequence is a woman aged 55-70 years with multiple sclerosis. CDR3 region: CASSPRGSNTEAFF. The CDR3, as DNA: TGTGCCAGCAGCCCGCGGGGGTCGAACACTGAAGCTTTCTTT.